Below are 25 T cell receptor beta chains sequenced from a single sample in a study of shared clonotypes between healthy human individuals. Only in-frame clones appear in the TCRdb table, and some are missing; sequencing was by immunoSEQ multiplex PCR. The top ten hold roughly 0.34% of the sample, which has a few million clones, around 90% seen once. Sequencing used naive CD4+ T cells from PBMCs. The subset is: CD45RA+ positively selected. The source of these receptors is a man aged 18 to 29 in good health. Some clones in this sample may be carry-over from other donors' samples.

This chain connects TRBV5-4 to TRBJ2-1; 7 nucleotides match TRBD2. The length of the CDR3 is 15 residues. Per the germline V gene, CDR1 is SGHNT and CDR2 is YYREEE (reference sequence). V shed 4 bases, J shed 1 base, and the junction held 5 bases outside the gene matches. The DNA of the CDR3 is TGTGCCAGCAGCCCCAGGGAGGGTTCCTACAATGAGCAGTTCTTC. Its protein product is CASSPREGSYNEQFF.

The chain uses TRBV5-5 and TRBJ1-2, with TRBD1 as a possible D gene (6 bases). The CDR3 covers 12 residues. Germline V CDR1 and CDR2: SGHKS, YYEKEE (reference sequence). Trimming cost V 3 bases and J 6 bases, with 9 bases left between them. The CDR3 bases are TGTGCCAGCAGCTCACAGGGACATGGCTACACCTTC. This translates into CASSSQGHGYTF.

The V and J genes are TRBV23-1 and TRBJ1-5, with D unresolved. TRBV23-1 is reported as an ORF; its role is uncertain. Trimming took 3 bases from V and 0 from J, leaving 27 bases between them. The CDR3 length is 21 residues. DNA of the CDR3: TGCGCCAGCAGTCACAAAGGTCTTTGGATATCGAGATATGATAGCAATCAGCCCCAGCATTTT. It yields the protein CASSHKGLWISRYDSNQPQHF.

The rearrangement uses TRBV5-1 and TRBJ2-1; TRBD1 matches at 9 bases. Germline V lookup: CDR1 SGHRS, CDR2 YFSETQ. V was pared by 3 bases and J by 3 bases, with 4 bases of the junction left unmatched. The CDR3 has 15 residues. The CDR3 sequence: CASSSGTGNYNEQFF. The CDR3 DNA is TGCGCCAGCAGCTCCGGGACAGGGAACTACAATGAGCAGTTCTTC.

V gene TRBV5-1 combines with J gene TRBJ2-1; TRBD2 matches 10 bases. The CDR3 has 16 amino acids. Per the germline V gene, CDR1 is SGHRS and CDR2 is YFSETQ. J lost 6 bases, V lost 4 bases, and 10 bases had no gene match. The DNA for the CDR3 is TGCGCCAGCAGCACCGTTACTAGCGGGGTGGGCAATGAGCAGTTCTTC. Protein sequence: CASSTVTSGVGNEQFF.

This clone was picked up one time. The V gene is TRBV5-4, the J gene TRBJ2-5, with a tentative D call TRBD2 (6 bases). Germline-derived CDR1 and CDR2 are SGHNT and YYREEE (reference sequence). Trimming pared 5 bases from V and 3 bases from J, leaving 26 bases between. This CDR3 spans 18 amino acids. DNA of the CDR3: TGTGCCAGCAGGAGTCTCTCGGGTAGCGGAGAGGGAAAAGAGACCCAGTACTTC. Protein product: CASRSLSGSGEGKETQYF. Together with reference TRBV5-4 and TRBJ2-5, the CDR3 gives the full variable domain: ETGVTQSPTHLIKTRGQQVTLRCSSQSGHNTVSWYQQALGQGPQFIFQYYREEENGRGNFPPRFSGLQFPNYSSELNVNALELDDSALYLCASRSLSGSGEGKETQYFGPGTRLLVL.

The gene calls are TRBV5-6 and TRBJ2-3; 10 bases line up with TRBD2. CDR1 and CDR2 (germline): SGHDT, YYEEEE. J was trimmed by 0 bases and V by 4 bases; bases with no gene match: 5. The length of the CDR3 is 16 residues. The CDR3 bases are TGTGCCAGCAGCAAAGGACTAGCGGCTAGCACAGATACGCAGTATTTT. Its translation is CASSKGLAASTDTQYF.

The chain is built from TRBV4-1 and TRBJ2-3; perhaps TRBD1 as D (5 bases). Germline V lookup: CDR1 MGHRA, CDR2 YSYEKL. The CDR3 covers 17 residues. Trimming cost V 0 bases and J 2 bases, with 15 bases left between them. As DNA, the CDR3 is TGCGCCAGCAGCCAAGATCTCGTGACAGTGTCCACAGATACGCAGTATTTT. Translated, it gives CASSQDLVTVSTDTQYF.

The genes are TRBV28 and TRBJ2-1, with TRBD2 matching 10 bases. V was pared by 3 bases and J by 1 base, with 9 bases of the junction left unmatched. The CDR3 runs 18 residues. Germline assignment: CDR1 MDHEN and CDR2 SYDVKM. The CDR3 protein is CASSFFRPSGGSYNEQFF. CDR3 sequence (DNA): TGTGCCAGCAGTTTTTTCCGGCCTAGCGGGGGATCCTACAATGAGCAGTTCTTC.

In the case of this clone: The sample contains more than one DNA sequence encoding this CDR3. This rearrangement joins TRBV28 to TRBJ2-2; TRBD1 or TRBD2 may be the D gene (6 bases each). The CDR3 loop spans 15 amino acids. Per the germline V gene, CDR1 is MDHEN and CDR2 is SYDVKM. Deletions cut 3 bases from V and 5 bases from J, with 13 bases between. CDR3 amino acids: CASSLGGQGTGELFF. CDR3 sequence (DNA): TGTGCCAGCAGTTTGGGGGGCCAGGGGACCGGGGAGCTGTTTTTT. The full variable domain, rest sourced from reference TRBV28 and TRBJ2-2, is DVKVTQSSRYLVKRTGEKVFLECVQDMDHENMFWYRQDPGLGLRLIYFSYDVKMKEKGDIPEGYSVSREKKERFSLILESASTNQTSMYLCASSLGGQGTGELFFGEGSRLTVL.

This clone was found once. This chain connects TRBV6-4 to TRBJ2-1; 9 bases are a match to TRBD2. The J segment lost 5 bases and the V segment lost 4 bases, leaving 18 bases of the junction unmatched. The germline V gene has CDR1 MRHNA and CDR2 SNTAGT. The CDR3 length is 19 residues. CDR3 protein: CASSGEQGTRLAANNEQFF. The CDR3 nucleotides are TGTGCCAGCAGTGGGGAACAGGGAACAAGACTAGCGGCCAACAATGAGCAGTTCTTC.

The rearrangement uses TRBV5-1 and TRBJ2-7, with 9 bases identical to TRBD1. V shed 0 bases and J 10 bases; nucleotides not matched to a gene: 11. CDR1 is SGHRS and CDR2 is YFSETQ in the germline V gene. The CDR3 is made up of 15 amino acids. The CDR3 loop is CASSLVGTGTYAQYF. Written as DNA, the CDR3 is TGCGCCAGCAGCTTGGTCGGGACAGGGACTTACGCTCAGTACTTC.

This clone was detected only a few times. CDR3: CASSSGQLNQPQHF. DNA for the CDR3: TGTGCCAGCTCATCGGGACAGCTTAATCAGCCCCAGCATTTT. The rearrangement joins TRBV18 to TRBJ1-5; 7 bases agree with TRBD1. The V gene's germline CDR1 is KGHSH and CDR2 LQKENI. The CDR3 is 14 residues long. V lost 5 bases to trimming and J lost 4 bases; unmatched junction nucleotides: 5.

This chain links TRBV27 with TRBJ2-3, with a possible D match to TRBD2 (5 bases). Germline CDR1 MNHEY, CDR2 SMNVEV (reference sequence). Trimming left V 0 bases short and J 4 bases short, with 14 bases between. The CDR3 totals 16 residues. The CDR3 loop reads CASSLSTGRGPDTQYF. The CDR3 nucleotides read TGTGCCAGCAGTTTATCGACGGGAAGAGGCCCAGATACGCAGTATTTT.

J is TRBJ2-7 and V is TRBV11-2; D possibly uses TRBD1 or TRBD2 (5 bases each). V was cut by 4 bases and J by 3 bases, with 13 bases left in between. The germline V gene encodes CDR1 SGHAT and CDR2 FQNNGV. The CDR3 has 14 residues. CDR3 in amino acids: CASSSGPQRYEQYF. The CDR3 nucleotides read TGTGCCAGCAGCTCGGGACCCCAGCGCTACGAGCAGTACTTC.

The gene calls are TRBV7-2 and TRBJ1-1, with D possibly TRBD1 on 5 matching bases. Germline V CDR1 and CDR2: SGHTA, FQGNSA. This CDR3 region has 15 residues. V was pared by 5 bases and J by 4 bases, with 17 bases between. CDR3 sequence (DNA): TGTGCCAGCAGCCCAGGAGGGCAGGGAAGCACTGAAGCTTTCTTT. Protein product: CASSPGGQGSTEAFF.

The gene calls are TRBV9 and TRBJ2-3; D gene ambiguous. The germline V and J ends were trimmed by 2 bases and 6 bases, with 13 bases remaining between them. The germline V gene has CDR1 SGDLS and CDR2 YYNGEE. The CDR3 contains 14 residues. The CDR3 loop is CASSVTPSDDTQYF. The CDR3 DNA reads TGTGCCAGCAGCGTTACTCCCTCAGACGATACGCAGTATTTT.

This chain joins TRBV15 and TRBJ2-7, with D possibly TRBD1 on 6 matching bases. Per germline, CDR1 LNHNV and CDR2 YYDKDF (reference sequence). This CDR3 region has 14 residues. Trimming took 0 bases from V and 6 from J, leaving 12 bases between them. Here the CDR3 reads CATSRDSGGSEQYF. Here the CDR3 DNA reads TGTGCCACCAGCAGAGATAGTGGGGGCAGCGAGCAGTACTTC.

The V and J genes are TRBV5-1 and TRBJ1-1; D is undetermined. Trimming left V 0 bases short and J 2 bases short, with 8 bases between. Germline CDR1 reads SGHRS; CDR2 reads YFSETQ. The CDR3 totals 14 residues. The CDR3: CASSLEVQNTEAFF. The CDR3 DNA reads TGCGCCAGCAGCTTGGAGGTGCAAAACACTGAAGCTTTCTTT. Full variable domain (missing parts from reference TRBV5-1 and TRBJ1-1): KAGVTQTPRYLIKTRGQQVTLSCSPISGHRSVSWYQQTPGQGLQFLFEYFSETQRNKGNFPGRFSGRQFSNSRSEMNVSTLELGDSALYLCASSLEVQNTEAFFGQGTRLTVV.

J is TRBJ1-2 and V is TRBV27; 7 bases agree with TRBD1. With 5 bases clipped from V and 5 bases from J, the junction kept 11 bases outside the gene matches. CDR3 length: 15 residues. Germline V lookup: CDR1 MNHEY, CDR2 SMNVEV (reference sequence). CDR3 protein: CASSSIRGNPYGYTF. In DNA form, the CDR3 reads TGTGCCAGCAGTAGCATCAGGGGGAATCCATATGGCTACACCTTC.

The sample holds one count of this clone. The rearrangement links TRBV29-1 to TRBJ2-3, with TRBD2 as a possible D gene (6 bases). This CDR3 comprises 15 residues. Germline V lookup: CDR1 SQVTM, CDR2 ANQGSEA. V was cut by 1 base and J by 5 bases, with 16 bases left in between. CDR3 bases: TGCAGCGTTGAAGTCGTCGGGAGAGTGTTAGATACGCAGTATTTT. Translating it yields CSVEVVGRVLDTQYF.

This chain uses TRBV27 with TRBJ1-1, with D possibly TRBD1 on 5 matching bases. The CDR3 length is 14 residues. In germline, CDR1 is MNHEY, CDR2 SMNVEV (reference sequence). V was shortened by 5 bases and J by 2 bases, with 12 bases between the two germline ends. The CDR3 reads CASSRGRFNTEAFF. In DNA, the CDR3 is TGTGCCAGCAGTAGGGGCCGTTTTAACACTGAAGCTTTCTTT.

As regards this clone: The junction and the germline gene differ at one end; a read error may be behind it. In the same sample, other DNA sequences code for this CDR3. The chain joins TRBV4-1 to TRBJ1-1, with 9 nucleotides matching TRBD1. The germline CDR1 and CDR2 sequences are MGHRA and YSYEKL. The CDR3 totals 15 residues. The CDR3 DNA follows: TGCGCCAGCAGCCGGGGACAGGGAGACTACACTGAAGCCTTCTTT. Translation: CASSRGQGDYTEAFF.

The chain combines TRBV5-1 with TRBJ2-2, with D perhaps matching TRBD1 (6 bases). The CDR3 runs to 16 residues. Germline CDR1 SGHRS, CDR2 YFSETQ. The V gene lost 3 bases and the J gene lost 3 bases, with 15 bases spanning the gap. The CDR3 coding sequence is TGCGCCAGCAGCTGGACAGCGGATGCTTACACCGGGGAGCTGTTTTTT. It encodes CASSWTADAYTGELFF.

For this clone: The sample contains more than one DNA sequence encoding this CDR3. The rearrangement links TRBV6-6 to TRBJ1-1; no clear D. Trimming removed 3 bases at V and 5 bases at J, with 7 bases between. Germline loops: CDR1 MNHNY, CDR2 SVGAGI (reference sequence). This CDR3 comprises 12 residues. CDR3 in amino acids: CASSYGGTEAFF. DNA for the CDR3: TGTGCCAGCAGTTATGGCGGGACTGAAGCTTTCTTT.